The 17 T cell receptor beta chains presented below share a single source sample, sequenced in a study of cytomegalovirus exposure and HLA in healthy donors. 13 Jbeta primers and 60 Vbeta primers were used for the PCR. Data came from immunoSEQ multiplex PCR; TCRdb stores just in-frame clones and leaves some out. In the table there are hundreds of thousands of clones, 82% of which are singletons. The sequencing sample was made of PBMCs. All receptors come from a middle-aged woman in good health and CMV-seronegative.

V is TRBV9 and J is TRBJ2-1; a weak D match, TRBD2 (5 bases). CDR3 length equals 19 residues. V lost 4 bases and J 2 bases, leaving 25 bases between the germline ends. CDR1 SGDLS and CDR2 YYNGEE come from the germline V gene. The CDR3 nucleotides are TGTGCCAGCAGCCCCCACGCAGGTCGGACTCTTTCCACCTACAATGAGCAGTTCTTC. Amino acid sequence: CASSPHAGRTLSTYNEQFF.

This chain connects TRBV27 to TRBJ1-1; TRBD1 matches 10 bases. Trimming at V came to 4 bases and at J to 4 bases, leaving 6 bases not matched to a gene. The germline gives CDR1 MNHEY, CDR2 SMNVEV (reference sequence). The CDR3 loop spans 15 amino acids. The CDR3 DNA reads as TGTGCCAGCAGTTCCGACAGGGGGCTTATCACTGAAGCTTTCTTT. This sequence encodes CASSSDRGLITEAFF.

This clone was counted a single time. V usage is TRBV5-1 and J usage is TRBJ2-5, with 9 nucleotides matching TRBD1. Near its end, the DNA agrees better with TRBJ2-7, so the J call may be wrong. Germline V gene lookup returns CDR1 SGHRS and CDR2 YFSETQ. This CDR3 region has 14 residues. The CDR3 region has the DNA TGCGCCAGCAGCCAAGGGACAGGGAGCGGCGAGCAGTACTTC. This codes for CASSQGTGSGEQYF.

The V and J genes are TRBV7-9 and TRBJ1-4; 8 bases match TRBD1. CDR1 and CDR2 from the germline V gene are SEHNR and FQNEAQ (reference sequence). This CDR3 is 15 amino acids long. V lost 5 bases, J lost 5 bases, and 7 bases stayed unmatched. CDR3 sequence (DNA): TGTGCCAGCAGCGAGTCGACAGGGGAGAATGAAAAACTGTTTTTT. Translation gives CASSESTGENEKLFF.

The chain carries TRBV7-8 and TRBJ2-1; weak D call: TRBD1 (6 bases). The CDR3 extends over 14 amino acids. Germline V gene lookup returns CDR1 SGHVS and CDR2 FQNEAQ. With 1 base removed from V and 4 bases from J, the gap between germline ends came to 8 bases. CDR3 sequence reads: CASSLGDTYNEQFF. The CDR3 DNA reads TGTGCCAGCAGCTTAGGGGACACTTACAATGAGCAGTTCTTC.

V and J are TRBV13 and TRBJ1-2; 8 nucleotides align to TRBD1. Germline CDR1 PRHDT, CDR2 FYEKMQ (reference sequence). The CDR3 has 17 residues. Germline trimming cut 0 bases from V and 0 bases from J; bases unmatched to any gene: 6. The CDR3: CASSLGGTGIANYGYTF. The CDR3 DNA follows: TGTGCCAGCAGCTTAGGGGGGACAGGCATAGCTAACTATGGCTACACCTTC.

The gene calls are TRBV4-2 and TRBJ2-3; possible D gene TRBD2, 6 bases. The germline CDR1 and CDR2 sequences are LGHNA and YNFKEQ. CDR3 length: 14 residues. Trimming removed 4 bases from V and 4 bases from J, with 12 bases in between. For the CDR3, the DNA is TGTGCCAGCAGCCGCACGGGGGTGGCAGATACGCAGTATTTT. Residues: CASSRTGVADTQYF.

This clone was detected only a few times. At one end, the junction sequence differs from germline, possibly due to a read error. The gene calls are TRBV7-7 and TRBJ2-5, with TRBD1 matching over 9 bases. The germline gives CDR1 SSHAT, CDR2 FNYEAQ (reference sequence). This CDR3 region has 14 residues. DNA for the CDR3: TGTGCTAGCAGCCTAGGGACAGGGAAAGAGACCCAGTACTTC. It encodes CASSLGTGKETQYF.

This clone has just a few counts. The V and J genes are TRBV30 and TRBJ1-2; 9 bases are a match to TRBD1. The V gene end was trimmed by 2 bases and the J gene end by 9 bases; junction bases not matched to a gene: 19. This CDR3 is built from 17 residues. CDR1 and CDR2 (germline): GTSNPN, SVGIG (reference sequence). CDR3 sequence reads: CAWSFGTGLRTSDSYTF. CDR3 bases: TGTGCCTGGAGTTTTGGGACAGGGCTTAGAACCTCCGATAGCTACACCTTC.

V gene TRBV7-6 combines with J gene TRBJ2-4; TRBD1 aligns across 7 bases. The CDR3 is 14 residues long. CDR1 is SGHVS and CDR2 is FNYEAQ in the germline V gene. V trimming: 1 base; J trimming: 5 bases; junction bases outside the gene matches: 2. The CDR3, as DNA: TGTGCCAGCAGCTTAGGACAGGGCGAAAACATTCAGTACTTC. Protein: CASSLGQGENIQYF.

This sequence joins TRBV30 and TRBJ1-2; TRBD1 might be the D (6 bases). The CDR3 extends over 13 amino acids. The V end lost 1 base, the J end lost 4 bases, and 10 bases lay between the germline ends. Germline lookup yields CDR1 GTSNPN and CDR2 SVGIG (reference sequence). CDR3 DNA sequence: TGTGCCTGGAGTGAAGGGACACTCTATGGCTACACCTTC. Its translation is CAWSEGTLYGYTF.

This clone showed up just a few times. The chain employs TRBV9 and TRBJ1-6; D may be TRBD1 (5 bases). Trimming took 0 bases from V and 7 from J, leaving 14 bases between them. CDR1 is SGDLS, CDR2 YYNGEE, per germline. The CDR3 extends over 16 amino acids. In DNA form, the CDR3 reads TGTGCCAGCAGCGTAGGCGGTGGGGGAGGCAATTCACCCCTCCACTTT. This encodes CASSVGGGGGNSPLHF.

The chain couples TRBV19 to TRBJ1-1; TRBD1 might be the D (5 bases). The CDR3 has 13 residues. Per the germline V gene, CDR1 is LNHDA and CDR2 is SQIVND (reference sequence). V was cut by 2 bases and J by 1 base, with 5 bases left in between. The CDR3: CASSIQGNTEAFF. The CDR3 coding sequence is TGTGCCAGTAGTATACAGGGGAACACTGAAGCTTTCTTT.

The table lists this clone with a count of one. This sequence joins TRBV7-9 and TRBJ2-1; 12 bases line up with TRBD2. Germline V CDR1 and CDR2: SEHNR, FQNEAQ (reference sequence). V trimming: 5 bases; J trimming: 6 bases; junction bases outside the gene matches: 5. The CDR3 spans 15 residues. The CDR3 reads CASSPSGLAGNEQFF. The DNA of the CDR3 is TGTGCCAGCAGCCCCTCGGGACTAGCGGGCAATGAGCAGTTCTTC.

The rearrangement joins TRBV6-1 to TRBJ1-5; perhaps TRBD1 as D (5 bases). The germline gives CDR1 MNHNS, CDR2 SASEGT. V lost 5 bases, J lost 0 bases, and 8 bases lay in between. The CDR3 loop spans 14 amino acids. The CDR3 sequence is CASSLGHSNQPQHF. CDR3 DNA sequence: TGTGCCAGCAGTTTGGGGCATAGCAATCAGCCCCAGCATTTT.

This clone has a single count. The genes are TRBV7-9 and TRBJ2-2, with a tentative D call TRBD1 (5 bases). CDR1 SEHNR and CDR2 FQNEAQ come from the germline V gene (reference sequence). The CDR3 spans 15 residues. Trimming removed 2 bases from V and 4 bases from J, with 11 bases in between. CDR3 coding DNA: TGTGCCAGCAGCTTATTCGACAGTAGCACCGGGGAGCTGTTTTTT. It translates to CASSLFDSSTGELFF.

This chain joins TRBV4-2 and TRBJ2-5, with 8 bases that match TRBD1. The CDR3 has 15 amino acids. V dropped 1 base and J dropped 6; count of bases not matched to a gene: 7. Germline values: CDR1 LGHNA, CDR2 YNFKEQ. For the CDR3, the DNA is TGTGCCAGCAGCCAAGGGGGAGACAGGGGCCAGACCCAGTACTTC. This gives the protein CASSQGGDRGQTQYF.